This T cell receptor beta chain was identified in a study of beta chain features in type 1 diabetes. The wider study: On cell yields, gender and age, patients and healthy donors were similar.

cDNA synthesis used the whole RNA isolate, giving expressed TCRB sequences. Sequencing used immunoSEQ multiplex PCR; TCRdb keeps in-frame clones, though not all of them. The sample lists 810,000 or so clones, around a sixth occurring once. This CDR3 comprises 16 residues. Germline CDR1 reads MDHEN; CDR2 reads SYDVKM. The V and J ends lost 5 bases and 0 bases respectively, with 16 bases between them. Study results and limitations: VDJ junctions in type 1 diabetes patients carried more deletions and fewer insertions.

Only a few counts were recorded for this clone. Its antigen is as yet unknown. V is TRBV28 and J is TRBJ1-2, with no clear D. Input material: naive CD4+ T cells from blood. This sequence was found in a woman younger than 35 in good health. The CDR3: CASSGLRRIANYGYTF. The CDR3, as DNA: TGTGCCAGCAGTGGACTCAGGCGAATCGCTAACTATGGCTACACCTTC.